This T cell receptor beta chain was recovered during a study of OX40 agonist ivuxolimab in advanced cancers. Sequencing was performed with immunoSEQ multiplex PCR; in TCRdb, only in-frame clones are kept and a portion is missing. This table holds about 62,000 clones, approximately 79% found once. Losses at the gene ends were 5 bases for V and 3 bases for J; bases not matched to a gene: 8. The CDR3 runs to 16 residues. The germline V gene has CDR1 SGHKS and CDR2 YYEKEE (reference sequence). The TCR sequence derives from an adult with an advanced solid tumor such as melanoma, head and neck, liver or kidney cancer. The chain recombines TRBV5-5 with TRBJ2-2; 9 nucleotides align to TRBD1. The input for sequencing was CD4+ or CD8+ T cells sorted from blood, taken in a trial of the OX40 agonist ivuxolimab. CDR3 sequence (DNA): TGTGCCAGCAGTTCTGACAGGGGGGTGGACACCGGGGAGCTGTTTTTT. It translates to CASSSDRGVDTGELFF.